The 13 T cell receptor beta chains reported below all come from one sample, sequenced in a study of T cell responses to AZD1222 COVID-19 vaccine. Profiling relied on immunoSEQ multiplex PCR, and the TCRdb table lists in-frame clones only, not all of them. Of 95,000 to 150,000 clones in the sample, about nine tenths were seen once. The sequences come from peripheral blood, collected on day 0 of AZD1222 vaccination. These receptors came from an adult in good health.

The chain has TRBV5-1 and TRBJ2-7; a weak D match, TRBD1 (5 bases). The length of the CDR3 is 15 residues. CDR1 and CDR2 from the germline V gene are SGHRS and YFSETQ. V lost 0 bases to trimming and J lost 5 bases, with 15 bases between them. The CDR3 reads CASSLGATSRDEQYF. CDR3 nucleotides: TGCGCCAGCAGCTTGGGCGCTACTTCCAGGGACGAGCAGTACTTC.

The chain carries TRBV7-2 and TRBJ1-5, with D possibly being TRBD1 (6 bases). This CDR3 spans 15 amino acids. The V and J ends lost 2 bases and 3 bases respectively, with 11 bases between them. The germline gives CDR1 SGHTA, CDR2 FQGNSA. The CDR3 region is CASSLSGANNQPQHF. In DNA, the CDR3 is TGTGCCAGCAGCTTATCAGGGGCCAACAATCAGCCCCAGCATTTT.

V and J are TRBV2 and TRBJ1-6; D unclear. This CDR3 spans 14 amino acids. CDR1 and CDR2 (germline): SNHLY, FYNNEI. With 11 bases removed from V and 6 bases from J, the gap between germline ends came to 17 bases. CDR3 loop: CADSPGTINSPLHF. The CDR3 bases are TGTGCCGACTCACCGGGTACGATTAATTCACCCCTCCACTTT.

The rearrangement links TRBV29-1 to TRBJ2-1; D possibly uses TRBD1 or TRBD2 (5 bases each). The V gene's germline CDR1 is SQVTM and CDR2 ANQGSEA. This CDR3 contains 12 residues. Trimming shortened V by 4 bases and J by 9 bases, and 13 bases separated the two germline ends. The CDR3 sequence: CSVGPGPREQFF. Written as DNA, the CDR3 is TGCAGCGTTGGGCCGGGACCCCGTGAGCAGTTCTTC.

This clone was observed once. The gene calls are TRBV6-2 or TRBV6-3 and TRBJ1-1, with D hard to call. Trimming pared 2 bases from V and 1 base from J, leaving 8 bases between. Germline loops: CDR1 MNHEY, CDR2 SVGEGT. The CDR3 runs to 14 residues. CDR3 protein: CASSYQGTNTEAFF. In nucleotides, the CDR3 is TGTGCCAGCAGTTACCAAGGAACGAACACTGAAGCTTTCTTT.

The chain has TRBV21-1 and TRBJ2-7. TRBV21-1 is termed a pseudogene. There are 14 residues in the CDR3. DNA for the CDR3: TGTGCCAGCAGCTTCACCGGGACCCCCGGCGAGCAGTACTTC. Translated: CASSFTGTPGEQYF.

This sequence joins TRBV5-8 and TRBJ1-5; D might be TRBD1 (6 bases). The length of the CDR3 is 15 residues. CDR1 and CDR2 from the germline V gene are SGHTS and YDEGEE. V was clipped by 4 bases and J by 5 bases, with 16 bases between them. The CDR3 sequence is CASSPAGAMDQPQHF. The CDR3 DNA reads as TGTGCCAGCAGCCCCGCGGGGGCGATGGATCAGCCCCAGCATTTT.

The rearrangement joins TRBV7-6 to TRBJ2-2; D gene uncertain. Trimming removed 10 bases at V and 0 bases at J, with 18 bases between. There are 16 residues in the CDR3. The germline CDR1 and CDR2 sequences are SGHVS and FNYEAQ. The CDR3 reads CATPTPPDANTGELFF. The DNA for the CDR3 is TGTGCCACCCCGACCCCCCCGGACGCGAACACCGGGGAGCTGTTTTTT.

V and J are TRBV7-2 and TRBJ1-2, with D perhaps matching TRBD1 (6 bases). There are 17 residues in the CDR3. V gave up 0 bases and J gave up 3 bases, with 17 bases separating them. Germline values: CDR1 SGHTA, CDR2 FQGNSA. CDR3 in amino acids: CASSLASGSTGHYGYTF. CDR3 DNA: TGTGCCAGCAGCTTAGCGTCGGGTTCGACAGGACACTATGGCTACACCTTC.

The chain has TRBV4-1 and TRBJ2-1; TRBD1 might be the D (6 bases). The germline gives CDR1 MGHRA, CDR2 YSYEKL. CDR3 length: 16 residues. The V and J ends lost 3 bases and 4 bases respectively, with 16 bases between them. In nucleotides, the CDR3 is TGCGCCAGCAGCCAGAGCCACGTGCAGGGGTACAATGAGCAGTTCTTC. Amino acid sequence: CASSQSHVQGYNEQFF.

This clone was picked up a small number of times. The chain couples TRBV19 to TRBJ1-6; D might be TRBD1 (6 bases). Germline assignment: CDR1 LNHDA and CDR2 SQIVND (reference sequence). This CDR3 has 15 amino acids. With 6 bases removed from V and 0 bases from J, the gap between germline ends came to 9 bases. CDR3 in amino acids: CASRGGSSYNSPLHF. The CDR3 DNA sequence: TGTGCCAGTAGAGGGGGAAGCTCCTATAATTCACCCCTCCACTTT.

This chain connects TRBV7-8 to TRBJ2-7; D possibly corresponds to TRBD2 (6 bases). CDR1 is SGHVS, CDR2 FQNEAQ, per germline. Deletions cut 4 bases from V and 0 bases from J, with 13 bases between. This CDR3 contains 15 residues. CDR3 bases: TGTGCCAGCAGCTCGAACGGGCGGGACTCCTACGAGCAGTACTTC. The encoded protein is CASSSNGRDSYEQYF.

The chain uses TRBV11-2 and TRBJ1-2; D may be TRBD1 (5 bases). Germline assignment: CDR1 SGHAT and CDR2 FQNNGV. The V gene lost 4 bases and the J gene lost 0 bases, with 24 bases spanning the gap. The CDR3 is 19 amino acids. The CDR3 here is CASSSPEGTSPGPNYGYTF. In DNA form, the CDR3 reads TGTGCCAGCAGCTCCCCCGAGGGTACATCACCAGGGCCTAACTATGGCTACACCTTC.